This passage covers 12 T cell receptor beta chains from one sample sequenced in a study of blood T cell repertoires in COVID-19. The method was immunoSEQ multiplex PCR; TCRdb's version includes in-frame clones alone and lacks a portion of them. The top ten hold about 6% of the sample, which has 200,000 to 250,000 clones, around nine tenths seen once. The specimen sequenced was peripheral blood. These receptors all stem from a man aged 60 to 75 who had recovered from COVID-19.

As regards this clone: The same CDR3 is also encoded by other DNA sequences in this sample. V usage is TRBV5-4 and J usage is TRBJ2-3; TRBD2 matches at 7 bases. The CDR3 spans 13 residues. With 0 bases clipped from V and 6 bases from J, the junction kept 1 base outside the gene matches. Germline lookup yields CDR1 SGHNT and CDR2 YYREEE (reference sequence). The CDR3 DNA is TGTGCCAGCAGCTTGGTGGGAGGGGATACGCAGTATTTT. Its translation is CASSLVGGDTQYF.

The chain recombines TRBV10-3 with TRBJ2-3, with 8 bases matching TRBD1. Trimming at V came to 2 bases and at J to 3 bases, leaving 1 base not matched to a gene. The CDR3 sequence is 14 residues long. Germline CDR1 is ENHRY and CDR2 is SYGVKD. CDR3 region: CAISEDRGTDTQYF. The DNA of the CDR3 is TGTGCCATCAGTGAGGACAGGGGAACAGATACGCAGTATTTT.

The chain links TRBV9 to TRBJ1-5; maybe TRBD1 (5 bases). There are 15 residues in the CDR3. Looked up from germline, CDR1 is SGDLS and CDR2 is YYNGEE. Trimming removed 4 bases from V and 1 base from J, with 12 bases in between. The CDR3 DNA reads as TGTGCCAGCAGCCCCCTGGGGGGAAGCAATCAGCCCCAGCATTTT. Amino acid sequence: CASSPLGGSNQPQHF.

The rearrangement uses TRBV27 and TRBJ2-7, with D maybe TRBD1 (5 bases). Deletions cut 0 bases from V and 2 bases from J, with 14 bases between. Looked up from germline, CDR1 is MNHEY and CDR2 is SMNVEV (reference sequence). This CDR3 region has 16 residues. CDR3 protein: CASSLSQGLITYEQYF. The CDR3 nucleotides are TGTGCCAGCAGTTTATCCCAGGGATTAATAACCTACGAGCAGTACTTC.

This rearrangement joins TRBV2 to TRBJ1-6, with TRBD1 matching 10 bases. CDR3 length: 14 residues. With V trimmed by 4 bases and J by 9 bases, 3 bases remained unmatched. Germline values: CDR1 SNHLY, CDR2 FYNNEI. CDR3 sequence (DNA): TGTGCCAGCAGTGGTAGGACAGGGGGTTCACCCCTCCACTTT. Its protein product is CASSGRTGGSPLHF.

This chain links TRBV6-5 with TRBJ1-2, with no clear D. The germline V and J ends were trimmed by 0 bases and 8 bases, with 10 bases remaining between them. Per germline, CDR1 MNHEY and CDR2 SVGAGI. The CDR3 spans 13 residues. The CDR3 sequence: CASSYSAVVGYTF. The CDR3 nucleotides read TGTGCCAGCAGTTACTCGGCAGTCGTGGGCTACACCTTC.

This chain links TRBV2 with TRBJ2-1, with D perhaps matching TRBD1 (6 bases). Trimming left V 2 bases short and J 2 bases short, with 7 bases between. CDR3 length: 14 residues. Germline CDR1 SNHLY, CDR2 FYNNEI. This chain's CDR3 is CASSERQAYNEQFF. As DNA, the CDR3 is TGTGCCAGCAGTGAAAGACAGGCCTACAATGAGCAGTTCTTC.

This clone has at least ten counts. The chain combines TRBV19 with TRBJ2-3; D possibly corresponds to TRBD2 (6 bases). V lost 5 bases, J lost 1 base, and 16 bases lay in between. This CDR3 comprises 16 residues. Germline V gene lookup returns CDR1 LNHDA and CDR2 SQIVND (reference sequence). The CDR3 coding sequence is TGTGCCAGTAGTCCGCGGGACGGATCTGGCACAGATACGCAGTATTTT. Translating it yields CASSPRDGSGTDTQYF.

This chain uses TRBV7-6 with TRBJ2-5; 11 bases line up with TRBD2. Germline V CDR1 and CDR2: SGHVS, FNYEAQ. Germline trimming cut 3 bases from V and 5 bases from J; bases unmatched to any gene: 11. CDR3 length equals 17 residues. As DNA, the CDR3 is TGTGCCAGCAGCTTGGAAGTAGCGGGAGGGCCGGGGGAGACCCAGTACTTC. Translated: CASSLEVAGGPGETQYF. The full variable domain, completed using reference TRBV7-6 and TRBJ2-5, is GAGVSQSPRYKVTKRGQDVALRCDPISGHVSLYWYRQALGQGPEFLTYFNYEAQQDKSGLPNDRFSAERPEGSISTLTIQRTEQRDSAMYRCASSLEVAGGPGETQYFGPGTRLLVL.

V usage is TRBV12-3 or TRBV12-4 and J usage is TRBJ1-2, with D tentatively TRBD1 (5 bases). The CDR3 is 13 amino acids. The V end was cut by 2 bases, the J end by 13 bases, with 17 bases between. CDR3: CASSLMEVGGCTF. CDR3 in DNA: TGTGCCAGCAGTTTAATGGAAGTGGGGGGGTGCACCTTC.

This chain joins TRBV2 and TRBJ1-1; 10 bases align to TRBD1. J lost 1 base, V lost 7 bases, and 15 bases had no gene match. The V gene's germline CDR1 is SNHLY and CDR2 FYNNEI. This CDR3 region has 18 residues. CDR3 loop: CASNRDRGLQLGNTEAFF. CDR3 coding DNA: TGTGCCAGCAATAGGGACAGGGGTTTGCAGTTGGGGAACACTGAAGCTTTCTTT.

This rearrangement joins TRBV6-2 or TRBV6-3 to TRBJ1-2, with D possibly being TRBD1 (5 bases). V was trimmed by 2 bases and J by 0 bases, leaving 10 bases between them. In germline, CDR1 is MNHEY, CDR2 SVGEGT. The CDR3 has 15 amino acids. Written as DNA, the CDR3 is TGTGCCAGCAGTTACCCCCGGGGGGCTAACTATGGCTACACCTTC. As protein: CASSYPRGANYGYTF.